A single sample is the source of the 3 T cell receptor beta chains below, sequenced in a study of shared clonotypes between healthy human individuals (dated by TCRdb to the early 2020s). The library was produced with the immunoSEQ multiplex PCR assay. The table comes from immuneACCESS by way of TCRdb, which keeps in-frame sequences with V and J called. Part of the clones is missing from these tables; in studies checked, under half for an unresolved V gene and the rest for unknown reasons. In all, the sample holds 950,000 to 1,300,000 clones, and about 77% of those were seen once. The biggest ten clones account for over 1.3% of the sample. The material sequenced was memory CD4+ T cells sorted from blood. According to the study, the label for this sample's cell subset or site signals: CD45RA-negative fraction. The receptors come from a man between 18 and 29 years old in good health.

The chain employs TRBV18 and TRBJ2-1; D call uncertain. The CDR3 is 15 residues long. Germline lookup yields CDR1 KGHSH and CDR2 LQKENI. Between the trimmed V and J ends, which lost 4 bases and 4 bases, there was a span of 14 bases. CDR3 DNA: TGTGCCAGCTCACTAACAGTGGGTCGGTACAATGAGCAGTTCTTC. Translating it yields CASSLTVGRYNEQFF.

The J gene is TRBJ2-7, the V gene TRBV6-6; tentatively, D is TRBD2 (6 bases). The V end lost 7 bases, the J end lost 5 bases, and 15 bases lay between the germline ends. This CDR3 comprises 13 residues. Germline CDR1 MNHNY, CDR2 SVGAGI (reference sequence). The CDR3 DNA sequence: TGTGCCAGCAAACCACCGGGACTCGACGAGCAGTACTTC. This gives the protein CASKPPGLDEQYF.

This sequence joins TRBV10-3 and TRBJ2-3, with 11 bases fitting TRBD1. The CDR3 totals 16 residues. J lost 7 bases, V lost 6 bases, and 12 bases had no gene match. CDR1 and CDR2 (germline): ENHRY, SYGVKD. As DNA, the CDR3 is TGTGCCATCAGGCCTGGGACAGGGGGGTCCGAGAATACGCAGTATTTT. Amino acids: CAIRPGTGGSENTQYF.